The sequence of this T cell receptor beta chain was determined in a study of T cell changes during pregnancy in multiple sclerosis. Profiling relied on immunoSEQ multiplex PCR, and the TCRdb table lists in-frame clones only, not all of them. The sample carries fewer than 85,000 clones, 90% to 95% recorded once. The CDR3 totals 15 residues. The V and J ends lost 0 bases and 5 bases, in that order; junction bases with no gene match: 7. Germline values: CDR1 SGHRS, CDR2 YFSETQ. The receptor's source is a female donor in good health, enrolled as a control in a pregnancy study. The rearrangement links TRBV5-1 to TRBJ2-7; 8 nucleotides agree with TRBD2. The specimen was peripheral blood, collected in the first trimester of pregnancy. As DNA, the CDR3 is TGCGCCAGCAGCTTGGTCGGGGGGGCGCGGGACGAGCAGTACTTC. It codes for CASSLVGGARDEQYF.